Below, one T cell receptor (beta chain) is given with its context. Its target is unknown. Produced via immunoSEQ multiplex PCR; TCRdb's table is partial and in-frame only. The data show about 150,000 clones, roughly nine tenths seen once. The sample is drawn from a study of T cell responses to AZD1222 COVID-19 vaccine. Findings and limits, study-wide: Reports say nearly half of spike-specific TCRs go after unmutated variant regions.

The CDR3 is 15 residues long. The germline V gene has CDR1 LNHDA and CDR2 SQIVND (reference sequence). Losses at the gene ends were 3 bases for V and 2 bases for J; bases not matched to a gene: 6. The sample here was peripheral blood, taken on day 0 of MenACWY control vaccination. V gene TRBV19 combines with J gene TRBJ1-2, with TRBD1 identical over 7 bases. This TCR derives from an adult in good health. As DNA, the CDR3 is TGTGCCAGTAGTATGGGCCAGGGGGGAAACTATGGCTACACCTTC. It is translated as CASSMGQGGNYGYTF.